Listed here is a single T cell receptor (beta chain). Per the germline V gene, CDR1 is SGHAT and CDR2 is FQDESV (reference sequence). Trimming removed 8 bases from V and 5 bases from J, with 15 bases in between. The CDR3 extends over 13 amino acids. This sample is drawn from a study of blood T cell repertoires in COVID-19. The overall study: T cells, B-cell-depleted T cells, or PBMCs supplied cDNA or gDNA.

In the study's own analysis: The authors estimated nucleated cell counts from reference gene primer amplification. Clones were sequenced by immunoSEQ multiplex PCR, and TCRdb holds only the in-frame ones, with some missing. The D gene and trimming were derived from the DNA, and the V and J assignments and clone size from that table. Counted here are around 100,000 clones, around 83% occurring once; the ten biggest clones make up less than 2%. Sequencing was done on a sample of peripheral blood. The TCR originated in a man in his 70s with active or convalescent COVID-19. This sequence joins TRBV11-1 and TRBJ1-1; the D gene is possibly TRBD1 (6 bases). DNA for the CDR3: TGTGCCAGCGCCGTCCTGAGGGGGACTGAAGCTTTCTTT. Amino acid sequence: CASAVLRGTEAFF.